The rows below give T cell receptor beta chains drawn from one sample of a study of monozygotic twins with inflammatory bowel disease. TCRdb reprocessed the 5' RACE reads and stores each CDR3 protein as one record, lacking DNA. Found here are under 200,000 distinct CDR3 sequences; the top ten clones hold 2.8%. Sequencing was done on a sample of blood. The receptors shown here come from a human donor with ulcerative colitis or Crohn's disease, or a healthy co-twin of an affected twin (not recorded which). CDR3s include the opening cysteine and the closing phenylalanine or tryptophan. The order of the fields is J gene, clone size, V gene, CDR3 protein. Expanded clones get a size class; other rows say once, few or many, or leave the size out.

J gene: TRBJ2-7
clone size: .
V gene: TRBV6-5
CDR3 protein: CASSRDGPYEQYF

J gene: TRBJ1-5
clone size: .
V gene: TRBV5-5
CDR3 protein: CAGSSAPSFGGNQPQHF

J gene: TRBJ2-2
clone size: .
V gene: TRBV12-3/TRBV12-4
CDR3 protein: CASRPTGQAGTGELFF

J gene: TRBJ2-5
clone size: .
V gene: TRBV7-9
CDR3 protein: CASSLPGMYQETQYF

J gene: TRBJ2-7
clone size: .
V gene: TRBV5-6
CDR3 protein: CASSRGQSSYEQYF

J gene: TRBJ2-1
clone size: .
V gene: TRBV19
CDR3 protein: CASSIGGRGNEQFF

J gene: TRBJ1-6
clone size: .
V gene: TRBV19
CDR3 protein: CASSINGNSPLHF

J gene: TRBJ2-7
clone size: .
V gene: TRBV20-1
CDR3 protein: CSARLLAAPVKQYF

J gene: TRBJ1-1
clone size: .
V gene: TRBV7-9
CDR3 protein: CASSFPGTGDRSEAFF

J gene: TRBJ1-4
clone size: .
V gene: TRBV6-1
CDR3 protein: CASTLTRGGTNEKLFF

J gene: TRBJ1-1
clone size: .
V gene: TRBV10-3
CDR3 protein: CAISRAQENTEAFF

J gene: TRBJ2-4
clone size: .
V gene: TRBV4-3
CDR3 protein: CASSPGAGLAKNMQYF

J gene: TRBJ1-5
clone size: .
V gene: TRBV5-1
CDR3 protein: CASSLTANQPQHF

J gene: TRBJ2-1
clone size: .
V gene: TRBV28
CDR3 protein: CYVGSSYNEQFF

J gene: TRBJ2-6
clone size: .
V gene: TRBV20-1
CDR3 protein: CSARGGLGANVLTF

J gene: TRBJ2-7
clone size: .
V gene: TRBV5-1
CDR3 protein: CASSLRAPDYEQYF

J gene: TRBJ2-1
clone size: .
V gene: TRBV12-3/TRBV12-4
CDR3 protein: CASSSGGDWNSDYNEQFF

J gene: TRBJ2-1
clone size: .
V gene: TRBV5-1
CDR3 protein: CASSLASGSGYEQFF

J gene: TRBJ1-2
clone size: .
V gene: TRBV14
CDR3 protein: CASSQGNPWGSYTF

J gene: TRBJ2-1
clone size: .
V gene: TRBV24-1
CDR3 protein: CATSDTSGRAIDEQFF

J gene: TRBJ2-3
clone size: .
V gene: TRBV20-1
CDR3 protein: CSASGLKTSGVRDTQYF

J gene: TRBJ2-2
clone size: .
V gene: TRBV27
CDR3 protein: CASSLIGGTGELFF

J gene: TRBJ2-7
clone size: .
V gene: TRBV5-1
CDR3 protein: CASSAGPSGGLYEQYF

J gene: TRBJ2-5
clone size: .
V gene: TRBV6-6
CDR3 protein: CASSFNRAQETQYF

J gene: TRBJ2-1
clone size: .
V gene: TRBV10-3
CDR3 protein: CAISESGGQLVFEQFF

J gene: TRBJ2-3
clone size: .
V gene: TRBV15
CDR3 protein: CATSRGVADTQYF

J gene: TRBJ2-1
clone size: .
V gene: TRBV5-1
CDR3 protein: CASSPGLAGDRSYNEQFF

J gene: TRBJ2-4
clone size: .
V gene: TRBV29-1
CDR3 protein: CSVGLTGRGSIQYF

J gene: TRBJ1-4
clone size: .
V gene: TRBV6-5
CDR3 protein: CASSYSSSSVALEEKLFF

J gene: TRBJ1-1
clone size: .
V gene: TRBV5-1
CDR3 protein: CASSFGSREAFF

J gene: TRBJ1-2
clone size: .
V gene: TRBV5-1
CDR3 protein: CASSLDGNYGYTF

J gene: TRBJ2-1
clone size: .
V gene: TRBV29-1
CDR3 protein: CSVQSLAGILRYNEQFF

J gene: TRBJ2-7
clone size: .
V gene: TRBV20-1
CDR3 protein: CSAIRVVRYEQYF

J gene: TRBJ1-3
clone size: .
V gene: TRBV20-1
CDR3 protein: CSARDTRPGNTIYF

J gene: TRBJ1-5
clone size: .
V gene: TRBV28
CDR3 protein: CASSPRTGIDQPQHF

J gene: TRBJ1-6
clone size: .
V gene: TRBV28
CDR3 protein: CASRVQTRVYNSPLHF

J gene: TRBJ2-5
clone size: .
V gene: TRBV9
CDR3 protein: CASSVATGEETQYF

J gene: TRBJ1-3
clone size: .
V gene: TRBV12-3/TRBV12-4
CDR3 protein: CASSLRVENTIYF

J gene: TRBJ2-1
clone size: .
V gene: TRBV5-6
CDR3 protein: CASSLVGRTEDEQFF

J gene: TRBJ2-5
clone size: .
V gene: TRBV11-3
CDR3 protein: CASSLRTGAIETQYF

J gene: TRBJ1-2
clone size: .
V gene: TRBV30
CDR3 protein: CAWSVRAIRGIGVYGYTF

J gene: TRBJ1-3
clone size: .
V gene: TRBV12-3/TRBV12-4
CDR3 protein: CASSGTLESGNTIYF

J gene: TRBJ1-1
clone size: .
V gene: TRBV19
CDR3 protein: CASSFGRQGAGNTEAFF

J gene: TRBJ1-2
clone size: .
V gene: TRBV6-2/TRBV6-3
CDR3 protein: CASSYEAEYAYGYTF

J gene: TRBJ2-7
clone size: .
V gene: TRBV24-1
CDR3 protein: CATSDLPSGRGEQYF

J gene: TRBJ1-5
clone size: .
V gene: TRBV20-1
CDR3 protein: CSASRRTFNQPQHF

J gene: TRBJ1-2
clone size: medium-sized
V gene: TRBV12-3/TRBV12-4
CDR3 protein: CASIGANYGYTF

J gene: TRBJ2-3
clone size: .
V gene: TRBV5-4
CDR3 protein: CASSSNTGSATDTQYF

J gene: TRBJ2-3
clone size: .
V gene: TRBV7-6
CDR3 protein: CASTLRLAGVWYF

J gene: TRBJ2-1
clone size: .
V gene: TRBV24-1
CDR3 protein: CATSDLRQGTDNEQFF

J gene: TRBJ1-2
clone size: .
V gene: TRBV5-1
CDR3 protein: CASSLFTTGYGYTF

J gene: TRBJ2-4
clone size: .
V gene: TRBV11-2
CDR3 protein: CASSFRDRRDIQYF

J gene: TRBJ1-6
clone size: .
V gene: TRBV20-1
CDR3 protein: CSAPSQGAGYNSPLHF

J gene: TRBJ1-5
clone size: .
V gene: TRBV15
CDR3 protein: CATSRDTPGVGAQHF

J gene: TRBJ2-1
clone size: .
V gene: TRBV6-1
CDR3 protein: CASRPQGLSSYNEQFF

J gene: TRBJ1-1
clone size: .
V gene: TRBV29-1
CDR3 protein: CSVHSPLNTEAFF

J gene: TRBJ2-1
clone size: .
V gene: TRBV7-3
CDR3 protein: CASSLSSGSPYEQFF

J gene: TRBJ1-5
clone size: .
V gene: TRBV2
CDR3 protein: CASSEAGYSNQPQHF

J gene: TRBJ2-7
clone size: .
V gene: TRBV18
CDR3 protein: CASSPLGQSYEQYF

J gene: TRBJ1-1
clone size: .
V gene: TRBV30
CDR3 protein: CAWSVGALGLTNTEAFF